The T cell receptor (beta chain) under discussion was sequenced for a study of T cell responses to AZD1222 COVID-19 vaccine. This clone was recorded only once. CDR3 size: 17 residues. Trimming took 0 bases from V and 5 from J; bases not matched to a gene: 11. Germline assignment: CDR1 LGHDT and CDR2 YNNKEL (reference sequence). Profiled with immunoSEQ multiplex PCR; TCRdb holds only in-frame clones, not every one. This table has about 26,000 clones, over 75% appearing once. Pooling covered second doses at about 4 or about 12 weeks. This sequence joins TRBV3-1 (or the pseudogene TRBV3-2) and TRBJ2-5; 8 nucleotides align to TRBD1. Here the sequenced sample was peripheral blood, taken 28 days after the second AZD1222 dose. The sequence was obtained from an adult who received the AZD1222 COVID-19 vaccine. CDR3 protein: CASSQDPRTGPSETQYF. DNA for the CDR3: TGTGCCAGCAGCCAAGATCCCAGGACAGGGCCCTCGGAGACCCAGTACTTC.